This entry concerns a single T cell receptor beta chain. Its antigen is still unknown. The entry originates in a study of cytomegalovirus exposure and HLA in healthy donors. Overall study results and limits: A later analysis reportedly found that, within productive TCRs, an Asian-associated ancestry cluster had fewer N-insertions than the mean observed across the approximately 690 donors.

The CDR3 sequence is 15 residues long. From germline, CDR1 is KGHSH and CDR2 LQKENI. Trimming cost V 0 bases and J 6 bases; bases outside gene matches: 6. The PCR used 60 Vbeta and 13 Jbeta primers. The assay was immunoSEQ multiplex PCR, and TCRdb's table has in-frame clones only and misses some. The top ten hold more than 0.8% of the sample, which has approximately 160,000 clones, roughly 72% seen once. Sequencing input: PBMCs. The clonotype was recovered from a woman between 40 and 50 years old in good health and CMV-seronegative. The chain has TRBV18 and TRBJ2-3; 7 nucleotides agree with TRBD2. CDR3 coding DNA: TGTGCCAGCTCACCACCCCTAGCGGCTACCGATACGCAGTATTTT. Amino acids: CASSPPLAATDTQYF.